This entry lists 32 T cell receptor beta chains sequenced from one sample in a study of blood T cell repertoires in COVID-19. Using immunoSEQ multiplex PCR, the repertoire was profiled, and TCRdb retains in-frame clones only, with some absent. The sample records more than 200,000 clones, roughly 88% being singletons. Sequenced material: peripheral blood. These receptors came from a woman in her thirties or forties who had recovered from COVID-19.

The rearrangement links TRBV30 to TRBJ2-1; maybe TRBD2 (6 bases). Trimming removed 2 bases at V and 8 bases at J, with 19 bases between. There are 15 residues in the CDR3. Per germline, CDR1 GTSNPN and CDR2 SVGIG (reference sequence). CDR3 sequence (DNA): TGTGCCTGGAGTCGCTACTATCCTAGCGACCATGAGCAGTTCTTC. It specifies CAWSRYYPSDHEQFF.

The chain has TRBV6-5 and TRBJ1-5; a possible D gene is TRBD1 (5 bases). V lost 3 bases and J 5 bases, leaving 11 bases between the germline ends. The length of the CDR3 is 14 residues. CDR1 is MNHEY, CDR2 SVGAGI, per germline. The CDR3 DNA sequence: TGTGCCAGCAGTTATTACTCAGGGCATCAGCCCCAGCATTTT. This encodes CASSYYSGHQPQHF.

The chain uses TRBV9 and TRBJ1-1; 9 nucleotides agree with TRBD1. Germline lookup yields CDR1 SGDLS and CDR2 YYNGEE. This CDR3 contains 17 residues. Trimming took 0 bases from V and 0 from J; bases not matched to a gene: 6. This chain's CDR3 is CASSVGQGGIVNTEAFF. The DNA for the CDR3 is TGTGCCAGCAGCGTAGGACAGGGGGGGATTGTGAACACTGAAGCTTTCTTT. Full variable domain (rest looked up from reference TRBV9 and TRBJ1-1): DSGVTQTPKHLITATGQRVTLRCSPRSGDLSVYWYQQSLDQGLQFLIQYYNGEERAKGNILERFSAQQFPDLHSELNLSSLELGDSALYFCASSVGQGGIVNTEAFFGQGTRLTVV.

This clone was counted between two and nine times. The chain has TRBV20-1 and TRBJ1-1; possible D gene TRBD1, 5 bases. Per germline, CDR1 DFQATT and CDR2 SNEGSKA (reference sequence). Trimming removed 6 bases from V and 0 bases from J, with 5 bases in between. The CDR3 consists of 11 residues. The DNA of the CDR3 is TGCAGTGCACAGGTGAACACTGAAGCTTTCTTT. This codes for CSAQVNTEAFF.

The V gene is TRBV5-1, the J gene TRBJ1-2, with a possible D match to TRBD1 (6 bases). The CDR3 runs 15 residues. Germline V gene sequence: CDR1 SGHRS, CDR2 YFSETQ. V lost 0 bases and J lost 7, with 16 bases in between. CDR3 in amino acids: CASSLGGLQGVGYTF. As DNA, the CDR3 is TGCGCCAGCAGCTTGGGAGGGTTACAGGGCGTTGGCTACACCTTC.

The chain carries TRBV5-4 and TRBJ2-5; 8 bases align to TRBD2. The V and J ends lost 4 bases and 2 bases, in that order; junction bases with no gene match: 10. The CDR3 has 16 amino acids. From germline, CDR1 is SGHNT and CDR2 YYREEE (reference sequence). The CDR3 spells CASSQPPGGVQETQYF. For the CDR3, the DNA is TGTGCCAGCAGCCAACCACCCGGGGGGGTACAAGAGACCCAGTACTTC.

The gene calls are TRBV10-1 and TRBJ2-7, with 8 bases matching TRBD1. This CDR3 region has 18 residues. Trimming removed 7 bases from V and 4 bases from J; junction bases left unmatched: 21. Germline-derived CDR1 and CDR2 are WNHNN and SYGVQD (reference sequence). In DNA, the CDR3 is TGCGCCAGCACAACACGGGACAGGCATAATCAAACGCCTTACGAGCAGTACTTC. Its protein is CASTTRDRHNQTPYEQYF.

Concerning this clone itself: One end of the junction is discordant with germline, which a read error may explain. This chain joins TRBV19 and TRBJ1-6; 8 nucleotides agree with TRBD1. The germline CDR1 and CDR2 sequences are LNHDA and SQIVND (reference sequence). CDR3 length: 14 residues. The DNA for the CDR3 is TGTGCCAGTAGTAGCCGGGACAGGCATTCATCCCTCCACTTT. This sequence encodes CASSSRDRHSSLHF.

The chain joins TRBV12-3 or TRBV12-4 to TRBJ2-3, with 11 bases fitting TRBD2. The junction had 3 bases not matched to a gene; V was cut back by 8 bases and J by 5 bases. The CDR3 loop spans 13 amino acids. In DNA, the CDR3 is TGTGCCAGCGGCGGGACTAGCGGAGATACGCAGTATTTT. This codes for CASGGTSGDTQYF.

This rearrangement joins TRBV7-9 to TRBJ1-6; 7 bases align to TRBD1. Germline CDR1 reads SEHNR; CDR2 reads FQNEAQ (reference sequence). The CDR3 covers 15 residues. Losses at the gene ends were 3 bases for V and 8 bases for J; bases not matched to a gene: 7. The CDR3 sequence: CASSFSTGSDSPLHF. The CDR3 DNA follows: TGTGCCAGCAGCTTCTCGACAGGGAGCGATTCACCCCTCCACTTT.

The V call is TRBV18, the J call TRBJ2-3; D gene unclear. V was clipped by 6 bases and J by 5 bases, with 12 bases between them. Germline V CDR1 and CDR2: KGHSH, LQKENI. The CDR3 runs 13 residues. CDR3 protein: CASSPSPRDTQYF. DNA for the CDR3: TGTGCCAGCTCCCCGTCCCCCCGAGATACGCAGTATTTT. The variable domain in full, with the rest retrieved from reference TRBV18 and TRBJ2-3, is NAGVMQNPRHLVRRRGQEARLRCSPMKGHSHVYWYRQLPEEGLKFMVYLQKENIIDESGMPKERFSAEFPKEGPSILRIQQVVRGDSAAYFCASSPSPRDTQYFGPGTRLTVL.

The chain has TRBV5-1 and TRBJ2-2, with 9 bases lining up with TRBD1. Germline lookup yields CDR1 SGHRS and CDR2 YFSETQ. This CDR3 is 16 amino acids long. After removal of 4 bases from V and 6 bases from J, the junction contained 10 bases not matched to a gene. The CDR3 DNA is TGCGCCAGCAGCACCCCGGGACAGGGTTCGGCCGGGGAGCTGTTTTTT. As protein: CASSTPGQGSAGELFF.

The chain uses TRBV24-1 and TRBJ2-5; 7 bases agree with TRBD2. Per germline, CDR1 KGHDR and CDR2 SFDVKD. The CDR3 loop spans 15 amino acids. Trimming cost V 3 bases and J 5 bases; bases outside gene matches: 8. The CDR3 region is CATSDPGGAGETQYF. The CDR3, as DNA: TGTGCCACCAGTGATCCCGGTGGAGCGGGGGAGACCCAGTACTTC.

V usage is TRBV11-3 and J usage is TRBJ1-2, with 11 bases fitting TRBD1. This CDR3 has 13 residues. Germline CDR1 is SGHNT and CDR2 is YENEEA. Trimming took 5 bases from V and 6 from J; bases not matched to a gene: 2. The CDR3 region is CASSRGQGDGYTF. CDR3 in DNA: TGTGCCAGCAGCCGGGGACAGGGGGATGGCTACACCTTC.

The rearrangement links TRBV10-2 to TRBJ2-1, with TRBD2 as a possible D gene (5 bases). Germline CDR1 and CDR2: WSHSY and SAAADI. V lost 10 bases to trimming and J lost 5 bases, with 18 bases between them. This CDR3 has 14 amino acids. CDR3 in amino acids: CATGEGPGNNEQFF. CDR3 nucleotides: TGCGCCACCGGAGAGGGCCCGGGAAACAATGAGCAGTTCTTC.

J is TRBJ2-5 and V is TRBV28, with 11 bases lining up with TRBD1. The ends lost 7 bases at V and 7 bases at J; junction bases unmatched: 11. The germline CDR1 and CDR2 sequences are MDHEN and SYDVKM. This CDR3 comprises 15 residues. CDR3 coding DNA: TGTGCCAGCAACAATTTCGGGACAGGGGGAGCGACCCAGTACTTC. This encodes CASNNFGTGGATQYF.

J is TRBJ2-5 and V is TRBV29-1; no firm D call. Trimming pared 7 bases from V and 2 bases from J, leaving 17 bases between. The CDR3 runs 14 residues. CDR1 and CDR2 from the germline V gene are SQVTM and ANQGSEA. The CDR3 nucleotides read TGCAGCGCTCCTCCTGTGGGCTCTCAAGAGACCCAGTACTTC. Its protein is CSAPPVGSQETQYF.

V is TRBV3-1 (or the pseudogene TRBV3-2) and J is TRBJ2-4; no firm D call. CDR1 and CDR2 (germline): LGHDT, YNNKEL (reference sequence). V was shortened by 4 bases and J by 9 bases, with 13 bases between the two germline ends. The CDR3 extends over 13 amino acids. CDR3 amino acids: CASSPTPMGIQYF. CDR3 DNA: TGTGCCAGCAGCCCGACTCCGATGGGCATTCAGTACTTC.

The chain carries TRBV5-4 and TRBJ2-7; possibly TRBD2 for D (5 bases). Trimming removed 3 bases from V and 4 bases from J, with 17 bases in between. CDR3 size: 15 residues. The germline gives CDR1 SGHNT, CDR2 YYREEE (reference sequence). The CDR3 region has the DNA TGTGCCAGCAGCTCCAGGACCGGGGATGATTACGAGCAGTACTTC. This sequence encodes CASSSRTGDDYEQYF.

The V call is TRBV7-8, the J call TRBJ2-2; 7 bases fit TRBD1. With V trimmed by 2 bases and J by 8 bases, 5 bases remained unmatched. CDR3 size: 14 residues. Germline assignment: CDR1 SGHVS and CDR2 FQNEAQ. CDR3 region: CASSLQGVEGELFF. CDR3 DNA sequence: TGTGCCAGCAGCTTACAGGGGGTTGAGGGGGAGCTGTTTTTT.

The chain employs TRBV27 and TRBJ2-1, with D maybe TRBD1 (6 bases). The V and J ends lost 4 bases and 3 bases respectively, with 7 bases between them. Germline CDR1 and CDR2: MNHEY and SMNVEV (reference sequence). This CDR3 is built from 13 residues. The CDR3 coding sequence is TGTGCCAGCAGTTCGGGACACTACAATGAGCAGTTCTTC. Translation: CASSSGHYNEQFF.

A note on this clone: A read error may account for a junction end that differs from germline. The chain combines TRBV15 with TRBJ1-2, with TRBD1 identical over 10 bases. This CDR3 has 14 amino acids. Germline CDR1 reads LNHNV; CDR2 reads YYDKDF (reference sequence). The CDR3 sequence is CATSRESGTGVWAF. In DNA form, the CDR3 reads TGTGCCACCAGCAGAGAGTCCGGGACAGGGGTTTGGGCCTTC.

The CDR3 sequence is CASSLALAGGTDTQYF. The CDR3 DNA sequence: TGTGCCAGCAGCTTGGCCCTAGCGGGGGGTACAGATACGCAGTATTTT. The chain joins TRBV5-4 to TRBJ2-3, with 11 positions matching TRBD2. Germline values: CDR1 SGHNT, CDR2 YYREEE (reference sequence). The CDR3 is 16 residues long. V was clipped by 0 bases and J by 3 bases; unmatched bases: 3.

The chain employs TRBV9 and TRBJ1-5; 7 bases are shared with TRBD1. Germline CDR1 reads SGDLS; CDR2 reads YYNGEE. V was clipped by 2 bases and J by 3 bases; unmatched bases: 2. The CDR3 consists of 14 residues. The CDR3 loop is CASSVGTDNQPQHF. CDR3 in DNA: TGTGCCAGCAGCGTTGGGACAGACAATCAGCCCCAGCATTTT. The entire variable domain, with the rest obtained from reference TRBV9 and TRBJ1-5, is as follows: DSGVTQTPKHLITATGQRVTLRCSPRSGDLSVYWYQQSLDQGLQFLIQYYNGEERAKGNILERFSAQQFPDLHSELNLSSLELGDSALYFCASSVGTDNQPQHFGDGTRLSIL.

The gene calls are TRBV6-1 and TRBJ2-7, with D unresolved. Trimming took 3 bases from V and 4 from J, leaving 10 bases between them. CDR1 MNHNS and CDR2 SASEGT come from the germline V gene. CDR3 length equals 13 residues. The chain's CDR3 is CASSDGPGYEQYF. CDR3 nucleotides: TGTGCCAGCAGTGATGGTCCCGGTTACGAGCAGTACTTC.

This CDR3 reads CASSTSGIQETQYF. The CDR3 bases are TGTGCCAGCAGCACTAGCGGAATACAAGAGACCCAGTACTTC. V usage is TRBV5-8 and J usage is TRBJ2-5; 8 nucleotides match TRBD2. Germline-derived CDR1 and CDR2 are SGHTS and YDEGEE. Trimming at V came to 4 bases and at J to 2 bases, leaving 4 bases not matched to a gene. The CDR3 loop spans 14 amino acids.

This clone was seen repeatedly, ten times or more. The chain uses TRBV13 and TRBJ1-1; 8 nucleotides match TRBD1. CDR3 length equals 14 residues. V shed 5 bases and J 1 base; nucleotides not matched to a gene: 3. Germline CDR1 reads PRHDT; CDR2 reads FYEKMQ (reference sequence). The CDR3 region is CASSLRGQNTEAFF. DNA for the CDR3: TGTGCCAGCAGCCTCAGGGGGCAGAACACTGAAGCTTTCTTT. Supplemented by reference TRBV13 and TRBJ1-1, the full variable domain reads AAGVIQSPRHLIKEKRETATLKCYPIPRHDTVYWYQQGPGQDPQFLISFYEKMQSDKGSIPDRFSAQQFSDYHSELNMSSLELGDSALYFCASSLRGQNTEAFFGQGTRLTVV.

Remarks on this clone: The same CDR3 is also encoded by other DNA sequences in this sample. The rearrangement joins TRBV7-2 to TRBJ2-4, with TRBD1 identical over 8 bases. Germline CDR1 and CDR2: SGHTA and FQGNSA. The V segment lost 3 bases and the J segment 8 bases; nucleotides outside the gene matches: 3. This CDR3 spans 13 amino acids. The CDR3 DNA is TGTGCCAGCAGCTTCACAGGGGGTGACATTCAGTACTTC. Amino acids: CASSFTGGDIQYF.

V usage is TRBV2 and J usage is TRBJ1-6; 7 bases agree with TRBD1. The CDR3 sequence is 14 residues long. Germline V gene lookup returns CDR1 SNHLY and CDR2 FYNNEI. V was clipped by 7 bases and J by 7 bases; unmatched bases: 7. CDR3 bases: TGTGCCAGCACAATTGGACAGGAAAATTCACCCCTCCACTTT. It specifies CASTIGQENSPLHF.

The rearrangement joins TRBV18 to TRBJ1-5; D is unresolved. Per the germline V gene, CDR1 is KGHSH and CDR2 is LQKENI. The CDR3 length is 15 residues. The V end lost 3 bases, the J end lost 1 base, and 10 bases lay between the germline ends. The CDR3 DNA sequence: TGTGCCAGCTCACCCATGGGAGCGAGCAATCAGCCCCAGCATTTT. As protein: CASSPMGASNQPQHF. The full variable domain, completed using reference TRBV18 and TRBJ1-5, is NAGVMQNPRHLVRRRGQEARLRCSPMKGHSHVYWYRQLPEEGLKFMVYLQKENIIDESGMPKERFSAEFPKEGPSILRIQQVVRGDSAAYFCASSPMGASNQPQHFGDGTRLSIL.

CDR3 coding DNA: TGTGCCAGTAGTATTAGGGCATTGGGACTAGCGGGGGGTTTCGGTAATGAGCAGTTCTTC. This codes for CASSIRALGLAGGFGNEQFF. This chain uses TRBV19 with TRBJ2-1; 15 bases fit TRBD2. J gave up 7 bases and V 3 bases, and 16 bases lay outside the gene matches. The CDR3 loop spans 20 amino acids. Germline V gives CDR1 LNHDA, CDR2 SQIVND (reference sequence).

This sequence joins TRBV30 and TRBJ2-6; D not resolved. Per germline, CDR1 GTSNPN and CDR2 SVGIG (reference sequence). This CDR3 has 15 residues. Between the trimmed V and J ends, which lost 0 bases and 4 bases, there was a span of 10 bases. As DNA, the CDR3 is TGTGCCTGGAGTGTACTTCCCTTAGGGGCCAACGTCCTGACTTTC. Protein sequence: CAWSVLPLGANVLTF.